In this sample, the clone carrying this TCR beta chain turned up once. In the source study's methods: For nucleated cells, counts were estimated from reference gene primer amplification. Assay: immunoSEQ multiplex PCR; the TCRdb copy retains only in-frame clones and omits some. D and trimming were read from the DNA, whereas the V and J calls and clone size are those reported in that table. The top ten hold 6% to 7% of the sample, which has roughly 340,000 clones, about nine tenths seen once. V trimming: 7 bases; J trimming: 3 bases; junction bases outside the gene matches: 8. The CDR3 totals 15 residues. The germline CDR1 and CDR2 sequences are SGHVS and FQNEAQ. The data derive from a study of blood T cell repertoires in COVID-19. Study as a whole: PBMCs, B-cell-depleted T cells, or T cells were the source of the cDNA or gDNA that made up the material.

This chain joins TRBV7-8 and TRBJ1-3; 8 nucleotides line up with TRBD1. The receptor comes from a woman aged 45 to 65 with COVID-19, enrolled during active disease. Sequencing input: peripheral blood. CDR3 region: CASTLTTGVGNTIYF. The CDR3 bases are TGTGCCAGCACCCTAACGACAGGGGTTGGAAACACCATATATTTT.